Listed below are T cell receptor beta chains from one sample, sequenced in a study of OX40 agonist ivuxolimab in advanced cancers. TCRdb's copy holds only in-frame clones and misses some; the assay was immunoSEQ multiplex PCR. The repertoire has 55,000 to 70,000 clones, approximately 81% of them found once; the top ten carry approximately 4.7%. The specimen comprised CD4+ or CD8+ T cells sorted from blood, sampled in a trial of the OX40 agonist ivuxolimab. The receptors were gathered from an adult with an advanced solid tumor such as melanoma, head and neck, liver or kidney cancer. The CDR3 runs from the conserved cysteine through the conserved F or W. D genes are given only for firm matches. Clone size is stated in some rows and not others, as once, few, many or a class when expanded.

D gene	V gene	clone size	J gene	CDR3 DNA	CDR3 protein
TRBD2	TRBV7-3	-	TRBJ2-3	TGTGCCAGCAGCCAAGGGACTAGCCCAGCAGATACGCAGTATTTT	CASSQGTSPADTQYF
-	TRBV9	-	TRBJ2-5	TGTGCCAGCAGCCCTCGGTCCTCCGGCCAAGAGACCCAGTACTTC	CASSPRSSGQETQYF
TRBD1	TRBV7-2	-	TRBJ2-7	TGTGCCAGCAGCCGATGGACAGGGGGCTACGAGCAGTACTTC	CASSRWTGGYEQYF
-	TRBV2	-	TRBJ2-5	TGTGCCAGCAGGAGGGTGGGGGTCCAAGAGACCCAGTACTTC	CASRRVGVQETQYF
TRBD1	TRBV5-1	-	TRBJ2-1	TGCGCCAGCACCCTGAAACAGGGGGCGTTTAATGAGCAGTTCTTC	CASTLKQGAFNEQFF
-	TRBV21-1	once	TRBJ2-1	TGTGCCAGCAGCAAATTATGGACAGGGGCTGTAGGACTAGCGAGGAATGAGCAGTTCTTC	CASSKLWTGAVGLARNEQFF
TRBD2	TRBV5-1	-	TRBJ2-1	TGCGCCAGCAGCTGGACCGGGACTAGCGGAGGAGGGAATGAGCAGTTCTTC	CASSWTGTSGGGNEQFF
TRBD1	TRBV15	few	TRBJ2-1	TGTGCCACCAGCAGTCCCTGGACAGGGGGCATCGAGCAGTTCTTC	CATSSPWTGGIEQFF
TRBD1	TRBV5-4	-	TRBJ2-7	TGTGCCAGCAGCTTTACAGGGGACTACGAGCAGTACTTC	CASSFTGDYEQYF
TRBD2	TRBV28	-	TRBJ2-3	TGTGCCAGCAGTTTAATTAGCGGGAGTGGCACAGATACGCAGTATTTT	CASSLISGSGTDTQYF
-	TRBV19	-	TRBJ2-3	TGTGCCAGTAGTATAGCCGACAGCGATACGCAGTATTTT	CASSIADSDTQYF
-	TRBV7-9	-	TRBJ2-7	TGTGCCAGCAGCTCGGGATGGGGGACTGCTACCTACGAGCAGTACTTC	CASSSGWGTATYEQYF
TRBD1	TRBV5-6	-	TRBJ2-7	TGTGCCAGCACCATTGCCGGGACAGGTGAGCTGGCCGCCTACGAGCAGTACTTC	CASTIAGTGELAAYEQYF
-	TRBV11-3	-	TRBJ2-5	TGTGCCAGCAGCTCGGGACCTGAAGAGACCCAGTACTTC	CASSSGPEETQYF
TRBD1	TRBV5-1	-	TRBJ1-4	TGCGCCAGCAGCTTGGTCACAGGGGAGGCTGAAAAACTGTTTTTT	CASSLVTGEAEKLFF
-	TRBV7-2	-	TRBJ2-7	TGTGCCAGCAGCTTATCTGCCACCGGGACCCCCTACGAGCAGTACTTC	CASSLSATGTPYEQYF
-	TRBV6-6	-	TRBJ2-1	TGTGCCAGCAGTTACTCGAACGGCAATGAGCAGTTCTTC	CASSYSNGNEQFF
-	TRBV19	-	TRBJ1-1	TGTGCCAGTAGTATTTGGACAGAGAACACTGAAGCTTTCTTT	CASSIWTENTEAFF
-	TRBV11-1	-	TRBJ1-1	TGTGCCAGCAGACCTCACAATTCGGACAGCCCTGAAGCTTTCTTT	CASRPHNSDSPEAFF
-	TRBV4-3	-	TRBJ2-2	TGCGCCAGCAGCCAACAGGCCGCACAGACCGGGGAGCTGTTTTTT	CASSQQAAQTGELFF
TRBD2	TRBV6-6	-	TRBJ2-1	TGTGCCAGCTCCCTAGCGGGAGGGGGGATCAATGAGCAGTTCTTC	CASSLAGGGINEQFF
-	TRBV6-1	-	TRBJ2-1	TGTGCCAGCAGTGAAGACCATAACAATGAGCAGTTCTTC	CASSEDHNNEQFF
-	TRBV30	once	TRBJ1-2	TGTGCCTGGAGTGTCGCGCAGGGTTCTGGCTACACCTTC	CAWSVAQGSGYTF
TRBD2	TRBV28	-	TRBJ2-3	TGTGCCAGCAGCCCCCCGGGACTAGCGGGAGCCGGAGATACGCAGTATTTT	CASSPPGLAGAGDTQYF
-	TRBV11-2	few	TRBJ2-7	TGTGCCAGCACGCCCGAAATCGGGTCGGGTTTCCACGAGCAGTACTTC	CASTPEIGSGFHEQYF
TRBD2	TRBV27	-	TRBJ2-3	TGTGCCAGCAGTTCCCCGGGACAGGGGGTACCGGGACTAGCGGGAGGGAGCGCAGATACGCAGTATTTT	CASSSPGQGVPGLAGGSADTQYF
-	TRBV5-1	-	TRBJ2-7	TGCGCCAGCAGCTTGGGGGCAGGGACCTACGAGCAGTACTTC	CASSLGAGTYEQYF
TRBD1	TRBV19	-	TRBJ2-1	TGTGCCAGTAAAGGGACCGGGACAGGGGCCGGTGAGCAGTTCTTC	CASKGTGTGAGEQFF
-	TRBV27	-	TRBJ2-3	TGTGCCAGCAGTTCTGCAAAGGCGGGGCCTTGGGGGACAGATACGCAGTATTTT	CASSSAKAGPWGTDTQYF
TRBD1	TRBV28	once	TRBJ2-1	TGTGCCAGCAGTTCAGCCCACTCTTGGACAGGGAAAAGAGATGAGCAGTTCTTC	CASSSAHSWTGKRDEQFF
TRBD1	TRBV18	-	TRBJ2-1	TGTGCCAGCTCCCGAGACAGGGAAATATACAATGAGCAGTTCTTC	CASSRDREIYNEQFF
-	TRBV7-2	-	TRBJ1-5	TGTGCCAGCAGCTTTAAAACCCACAGGTTTAATCAGCCCCAGCATTTT	CASSFKTHRFNQPQHF
TRBD2	TRBV9	-	TRBJ2-1	TGTGCCAGCAGCGTCCCCGGGACTAGCGGGAGTTGGAGCTCCTACAATGAGCAGTTCTTC	CASSVPGTSGSWSSYNEQFF
-	TRBV11-1	-	TRBJ2-3	TGTGCCAGCAGCCCAAGTAGGTACGGCACAGATACGCAGTATTTT	CASSPSRYGTDTQYF
-	TRBV6-5	once	TRBJ1-4	TGTGCCAGCAGTCCTAGGGGGGGCTTTGTTGAAAAACTGTTTTTT	CASSPRGGFVEKLFF
-	TRBV7-2	-	TRBJ2-2	TGTGCCAGCAGCTTAGTGCGGCTCCCCGAGGGGGGGGAGCTGTTTTTT	CASSLVRLPEGGELFF
-	TRBV5-4	-	TRBJ2-1	TGTGCCAGCAGCTTGGTAGGTGAGCAGTTCTTC	CASSLVGEQFF
-	TRBV7-9	-	TRBJ1-4	TGTGCCAGCACTCGGGAGACGTTGTATGAAAAACTGTTTTTT	CASTRETLYEKLFF
TRBD1	TRBV9	once	TRBJ2-7	TGTGCCAGCAGCGTACCCCGGGACAGACATTTTAAAGCCGGCGAGCAGTACTTC	CASSVPRDRHFKAGEQYF
-	TRBV7-9	-	TRBJ2-1	TGTGCCAGCAGCTTACAGGGGGGCCAGAATGAGCAGTTCTTC	CASSLQGGQNEQFF
-	TRBV28	-	TRBJ2-7	TGTGCCAGCAGTTTAGGAGGGGATAGTTTTTACGAGCAGTACTTC	CASSLGGDSFYEQYF
TRBD1	TRBV5-1	-	TRBJ2-5	TGCGCCAGCAGCCCGGGACAGGGGTATCTACAAGAGACCCAGTACTTC	CASSPGQGYLQETQYF
-	TRBV28	once	TRBJ2-7	TGTGCCAGCAGTTCCTTAAGGGGGACGAGGGCCCACGAGCAGTACTTC	CASSSLRGTRAHEQYF
-	TRBV9	-	TRBJ2-6	TGTGCCAGCAGCGTAGACCCGGAACAGTCTGGGGCCAACGTCCTGACTTTC	CASSVDPEQSGANVLTF
-	TRBV9	-	TRBJ2-7	TGTGCCAGCAGCGCCGGCTCCAAAGGGGAGCAGTACTTC	CASSAGSKGEQYF
TRBD1	TRBV28	-	TRBJ1-2	TGTGCCAGCAGTTTAGCCTTTTACAGGGGCAACTATGGCTACACCTTC	CASSLAFYRGNYGYTF
-	TRBV5-1	-	TRBJ2-5	TGCGCCAGCAGCCCCCGAACGGGCAACCAAGAGACCCAGTACTTC	CASSPRTGNQETQYF
TRBD1	TRBV5-6	-	TRBJ2-2	TGTGCCAGCAGCCTAGGGGGCGGGAACACCGGGGAGCTGTTTTTT	CASSLGGGNTGELFF
-	TRBV30	-	TRBJ2-2	TGTGCCTGGAGTGTACGGGAGAACACCGGGGAGCTGTTTTTT	CAWSVRENTGELFF